These 25 T cell receptor beta chains share one sample of origin, sequenced in a study of blood T cells in healthy people across ages. Combining a sample-barcoded 5' primer with a J-beta primer mix, a second PCR ran for about 6 to 12 cycles. TCRdb called the 5' RACE reads again in MiXCR, with one record for every CDR3 protein. This table has about 1.5 million distinct CDR3 sequences, under 55% appearing once. Sequences were obtained from blood. The source of these receptors is a young woman in good health.

The rearrangement joins TRBV27 to TRBJ1-4; 9 nucleotides line up with TRBD1. Trimming cost V 5 bases and J 8 bases; bases outside gene matches: 9. From germline, CDR1 is MNHEY and CDR2 SMNVEV (reference sequence). This CDR3 contains 15 residues. The CDR3 protein is CASSGTGGAEEKLFF. CDR3 nucleotides: TGTGCCAGCAGTGGAACAGGGGGCGCGGAGGAAAAACTGTTTTTT.

This clonotype has just a few counts. V usage is TRBV28 and J usage is TRBJ1-6, with a tentative D call TRBD1 (5 bases). The CDR3 loop spans 15 amino acids. Per germline, CDR1 MDHEN and CDR2 SYDVKM. Deletions cut 3 bases from V and 4 bases from J, with 10 bases between. The CDR3 loop reads CASSFRAGYNSPLHF. CDR3 DNA sequence: TGTGCCAGCAGTTTTAGGGCAGGGTATAATTCACCCCTCCACTTT.

The chain uses TRBV24-1 and TRBJ2-1; 8 nucleotides match TRBD1. This CDR3 has 18 residues. V trimming: 3 bases; J trimming: 0 bases; junction bases outside the gene matches: 9. Germline V lookup: CDR1 KGHDR, CDR2 SFDVKD. The DNA of the CDR3 is TGTGCCACCAGTGATACGACCCCCGACAGGGGCTCCTACAATGAGCAGTTCTTC. It encodes CATSDTTPDRGSYNEQFF.

The genes are TRBV29-1 and TRBJ2-4; TRBD1 is a possible D gene (5 bases). The end of the DNA aligns better with TRBJ2-5, so the J call may be wrong. Germline loops: CDR1 SQVTM, CDR2 ANQGSEA. The CDR3 runs 14 residues. The CDR3, as DNA: TGCAGCGTTGAGGTCCAGGACACCCAAGAGACCCAGTACTTC. Translating it yields CSVEVQDTQETQYF.

Of note for this clonotype: A much larger clonotype is one base distant, so this may be a read error. The chain couples TRBV7-7 to TRBJ2-1; TRBD1 agrees at 10 bases. The J call is in doubt because the DNA end fits TRBJ2-7 better. CDR1 is SSHAT, CDR2 FNYEAQ, per germline (reference sequence). The CDR3 has 14 amino acids. The CDR3 region is CASSESTGGTEQYF. The CDR3, as DNA: TGTGCTAGCAGCGAATCGACAGGGGGCACTGAGCAGTACTTC.

The chain is built from TRBV27 and TRBJ2-5; D not resolved. The germline CDR1 and CDR2 sequences are MNHEY and SMNVEV (reference sequence). This CDR3 region has 12 residues. Trimming took off 5 bases at V and 4 bases at J, with 8 bases between the two ends. The CDR3 region has the DNA TGTGCCAGCAGTAACCTCCGAGAGACCCAGTACTTC. Protein: CASSNLRETQYF.

This clonotype was found a few times. In nucleotides, the CDR3 is TGCAGTGCTAGACCTTGGGCCCTAACAGGGGTCACTGAAGCTTTCTTT. Translated: CSARPWALTGVTEAFF. The chain couples TRBV20-1 to TRBJ1-1; 7 nucleotides match TRBD1. This CDR3 has 16 residues. CDR1 is DFQATT, CDR2 SNEGSKA, per germline (reference sequence). The ends lost 2 bases at V and 4 bases at J; junction bases unmatched: 13.

The chain is built from TRBV20-1 and TRBJ2-7; possible D gene TRBD2, 5 bases. CDR1 is DFQATT, CDR2 SNEGSKA, per germline (reference sequence). Deletions cut 6 bases from V and 2 bases from J, with 14 bases between. The length of the CDR3 is 13 residues. The CDR3 DNA reads as TGCAGTGCCGTCAATAGCGCGCCCTACGAGCAGTACTTC. Translated, it gives CSAVNSAPYEQYF.

To note about this clonotype: This likely comes from a read error, as the CDR3 has no conserved phenylalanine or tryptophan at its end. The limits of the CDR3 on the DNA are not certain, so only TCRdb's listed CDR3 is given. This chain connects TRBV12-5 to TRBJ1-2; TRBD1, the table's D call, was not compared with the DNA. The CDR3 numbers 15 amino acids, ends counted. Germline-derived CDR1 and CDR2 are LGHNT and FRNRAP. The chain's CDR3 is CASGSNNRQGGGHTV.

This chain joins TRBV6-1 and TRBJ1-4, with TRBD1 matching over 8 bases. Per the germline V gene, CDR1 is MNHNS and CDR2 is SASEGT. There are 14 residues in the CDR3. Losses at the gene ends were 3 bases for V and 9 bases for J; bases not matched to a gene: 6. This chain's CDR3 is CASSDQGALKKLFF. CDR3 nucleotides: TGTGCCAGCAGTGATCAGGGGGCCTTGAAAAAACTGTTTTTT.

This clonotype was observed many times. The chain has TRBV5-6 and TRBJ1-2; unclear D gene. CDR3 length: 16 amino acids. The V end lost 5 bases, the J end lost 2 bases, and 19 bases lay between the germline ends. Germline assignment: CDR1 SGHDT and CDR2 YYEEEE. Here the CDR3 DNA reads TGTGCCAGCAGGGACTACCTCACCCGGAACAACTATGGCTACACCTTC. Its translation: CASRDYLTRNNYGYTF.

The rearrangement uses TRBV6-2 or TRBV6-3 and TRBJ1-5; D gene uncertain. V was cut by 0 bases and J by 0 bases, with 9 bases left in between. Per the germline V gene, CDR1 is MNHEY and CDR2 is SVGEGT. The CDR3 is made up of 16 amino acids. CDR3 loop: CASSYSGVYSNQPQHF. The CDR3 DNA follows: TGTGCCAGCAGTTACTCGGGCGTATATAGCAATCAGCCCCAGCATTTT.

This chain uses TRBV7-2 with TRBJ2-1; D remains unclear. Germline loops: CDR1 SGHTA, CDR2 FQGNSA. This CDR3 has 13 residues. With 2 bases removed from V and 8 bases from J, the gap between germline ends came to 10 bases. The CDR3 is CASSLIQRHEQFF. The CDR3 DNA reads TGTGCCAGCAGCTTAATTCAACGGCATGAGCAGTTCTTC. The whole variable domain, remainder taken from reference TRBV7-2 and TRBJ2-1, is GAGVSQSPSNKVTEKGKDVELRCDPISGHTALYWYRQSLGQGLEFLIYFQGNSAPDKSGLPSDRFSAERTGGSVSTLTIQRTQQEDSAVYLCASSLIQRHEQFFGPGTRLTVL.

In its sample, this clonotype was seen a few times. This chain links TRBV6-6 with TRBJ2-5; D might be TRBD2 (6 bases). The V gene's germline CDR1 is MNHNY and CDR2 SVGAGI (reference sequence). With 8 bases removed from V and 3 bases from J, the gap between germline ends came to 10 bases. The length of the CDR3 is 12 residues. The CDR3 loop reads CASWDFKETQYF. In DNA, the CDR3 is TGTGCCAGCTGGGACTTCAAAGAGACCCAGTACTTC.

This clonotype was picked up one time. This sequence joins TRBV4-1 and TRBJ2-7; 10 positions agree with TRBD1. Germline V gene sequence: CDR1 MGHRA, CDR2 YSYEKL. The CDR3 covers 15 residues. V was pared by 6 bases and J by 2 bases, with 7 bases of the junction left unmatched. The CDR3 DNA reads TGCGCCAGCAGGCCGGGACAGGGGACAACCTACGAGCAGTACTTC. This encodes CASRPGQGTTYEQYF.

This clonotype was counted between two and nine times. The CDR3 region has the DNA TGCGCCAGCAGCCCGGGACAGCCGTCCTACAATGAGCAGTTCTTC. Residues: CASSPGQPSYNEQFF. J is TRBJ2-1 and V is TRBV5-1; 7 positions agree with TRBD1. Germline lookup yields CDR1 SGHRS and CDR2 YFSETQ. The CDR3 extends over 15 amino acids. V shed 4 bases and J 1 base; nucleotides not matched to a gene: 5. The complete variable domain, with remaining parts taken from reference TRBV5-1 and TRBJ2-1, reads KAGVTQTPRYLIKTRGQQVTLSCSPISGHRSVSWYQQTPGQGLQFLFEYFSETQRNKGNFPGRFSGRQFSNSRSEMNVSTLELGDSALYLCASSPGQPSYNEQFFGPGTRLTVL.

Comment on this clonotype: Relative to the germline gene, one junction end is altered; a read error may explain this. The rearrangement joins TRBV6-5 to TRBJ2-7; 7 bases agree with TRBD1. The length of the CDR3 is 14 residues. Germline CDR1 and CDR2: MNHEY and SVGAGI. In nucleotides, the CDR3 is TGTGCCTGCAGCAGAGGACAGGTCGCCTACGAGCAGTACTTC. This gives the protein CACSRGQVAYEQYF.

This clonotype was observed once. V and J are TRBV15 and TRBJ2-5, with 8 bases lining up with TRBD2. CDR1 and CDR2 from the germline V gene are LNHNV and YYDKDF (reference sequence). The ends lost 1 base at V and 11 bases at J; junction bases unmatched: 9. CDR3 length: 14 amino acids. The CDR3 spells CATSRAPGGDEQYF. CDR3 nucleotides: TGTGCCACCAGCAGAGCTCCGGGGGGGGATGAGCAGTACTTC.

There are a few counts of this clonotype. The chain has TRBV6-5 and TRBJ2-7; the D gene is possibly TRBD2 (6 bases). Per germline, CDR1 MNHEY and CDR2 SVGAGI. V lost 2 bases and J 7 bases, leaving 15 bases between the germline ends. This CDR3 spans 14 amino acids. DNA of the CDR3: TGTGCCAGCAGTTACGGAGGGGATGGCAATGAGCAGTACTTC. Its protein is CASSYGGDGNEQYF.

The chain combines TRBV25-1 with TRBJ1-1; the D gene is possibly TRBD1 (6 bases). V lost 5 bases, J lost 2 bases, and 15 bases lay in between. In germline, CDR1 is MGHDK, CDR2 SYGVNS. The CDR3 length is 15 residues. CDR3 loop: CASSPRGGGNTEAFF. CDR3 DNA: TGTGCCAGCAGTCCCAGAGGAGGGGGAAACACTGAAGCTTTCTTT.

This clonotype showed up just a few times. The rearrangement uses TRBV7-9 and TRBJ2-7; 9 nucleotides agree with TRBD1. CDR3 length: 16 amino acids. Unmatched junction bases numbered 12, after V lost 6 bases and J lost 3 bases. Germline V gene sequence: CDR1 SEHNR, CDR2 FQNEAQ (reference sequence). The CDR3 sequence is CASSQPTGGPSYEQYF. Written as DNA, the CDR3 is TGTGCCAGCAGTCAACCGACAGGGGGGCCAAGCTACGAGCAGTACTTC.

This chain's CDR3 is CASSERPAGGNTIYF. The CDR3 region has the DNA TGCGCCAGCAGTGAAAGGCCTGCGGGGGGAAACACCATATATTTT. V gene TRBV10-2 combines with J gene TRBJ1-3; D not certain. From germline, CDR1 is WSHSY and CDR2 SAAADI. Trimming shortened V by 3 bases and J by 4 bases, and 13 bases separated the two germline ends. This CDR3 contains 15 residues.

This clonotype appeared a few times. The chain carries TRBV7-2 and TRBJ2-5, with D uncertain. Per the germline V gene, CDR1 is SGHTA and CDR2 is FQGNSA. The V end lost 0 bases, the J end lost 5 bases, and 7 bases lay between the germline ends. This CDR3 comprises 13 residues. Here the CDR3 reads CASSLALGETQYF. DNA for the CDR3: TGTGCCAGCAGCTTAGCGCTCGGTGAGACCCAGTACTTC.

As for this clonotype: A much larger clone sits a single nucleotide away, making a read error possible. V and J are TRBV7-2 and TRBJ2-1, with 8 bases fitting TRBD2. The CDR3 is 15 amino acids. Germline CDR1 SGHTA, CDR2 FQGNSA. The CDR3 DNA sequence: TGTGCCAGCATCCTGGCTAGCGGGTATAACAATGAGCAGTCCTTC. Translation gives CASILASGYNNEQSF.

To note about this clonotype: A read error may produce the germline difference seen at one junction end. The CDR3 bases are TGTGCCAACAGCAATGGACTTGGCGGCTACACCTTC. Translation: CANSNGLGGYTF. The chain carries TRBV5-6 and TRBJ1-2; D remains ambiguous. Looked up from germline, CDR1 is SGHDT and CDR2 is YYEEEE. This CDR3 is 12 amino acids long. Variable domain in full (rest from reference TRBV5-6 and TRBJ1-2): DAGVTQSPTHLIKTRGQQVTLRCSPKSGHDTVSWYQQALGQGPQFIFQYYEEEERQRGNFPDRFSGHQFPNYSSELNVNALLLGDSALYLCANSNGLGGYTFGSGTRLTVV.